The present entry profiles one T cell receptor beta chain with its context. The antigen remains unidentified. CDR3 length: 14 amino acids. Germline CDR1 is SGDLS and CDR2 is YYNGEE. V dropped 6 bases and J dropped 11; count of bases not matched to a gene: 13. A second PCR of about 6 to 11 cycles used a sample-barcoded 5' primer and a J-beta primer mix. A template-switch adaptor that had 12 random nucleotides put a tag on each cDNA molecule. TCRdb re-called the 5' RACE reads through MiXCR, storing one row per CDR3 protein. Of 650,000 to 950,000 distinct CDR3 sequences listed, 40% to 50% are singletons. There were at least 6 micrograms of total RNA extracted from every sample. The source of the sample is a study of blood T cells in healthy people across ages. Turning to the study itself: Using template switching, researchers captured about one barcoded beta molecule for each two T cells.

Study-level points and caveats: Whereas aged donors had fewer naive CD4+ cells, long-lived donors had more of them and higher diversity.

The V gene is TRBV9, the J gene TRBJ2-5; 10 nucleotides agree with TRBD1. The specimen was blood. This TCR was sampled from a man aged 55 to 69 in good health. This CDR3 is CASNRDRGGDEQYF. For the CDR3, the DNA is TGTGCCAGCAACCGGGACAGGGGTGGCGATGAGCAGTACTTC.